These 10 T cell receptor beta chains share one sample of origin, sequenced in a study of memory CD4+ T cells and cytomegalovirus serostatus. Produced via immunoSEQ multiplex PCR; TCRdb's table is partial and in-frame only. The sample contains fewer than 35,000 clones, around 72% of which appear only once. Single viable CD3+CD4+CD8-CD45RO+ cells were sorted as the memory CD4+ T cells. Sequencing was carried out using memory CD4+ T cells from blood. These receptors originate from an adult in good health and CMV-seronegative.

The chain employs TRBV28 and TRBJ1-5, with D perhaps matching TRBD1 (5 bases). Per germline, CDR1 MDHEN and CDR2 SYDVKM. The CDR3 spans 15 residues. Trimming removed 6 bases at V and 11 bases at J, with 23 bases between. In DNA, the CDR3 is TGTGCCAGCAGGGAGACCGGGACGGGATCCGGGACCCAGCATTTT. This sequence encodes CASRETGTGSGTQHF.

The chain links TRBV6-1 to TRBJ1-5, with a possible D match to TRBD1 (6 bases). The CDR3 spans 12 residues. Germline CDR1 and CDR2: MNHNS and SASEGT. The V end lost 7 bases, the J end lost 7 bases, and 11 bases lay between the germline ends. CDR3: CASNQGGQPQHF. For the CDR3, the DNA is TGTGCCAGCAACCAAGGGGGGCAGCCCCAGCATTTT.

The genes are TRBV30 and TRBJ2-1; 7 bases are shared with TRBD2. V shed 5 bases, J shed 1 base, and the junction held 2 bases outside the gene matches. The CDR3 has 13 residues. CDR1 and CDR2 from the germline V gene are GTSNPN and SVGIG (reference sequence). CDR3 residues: CAWERGSYNEQFF. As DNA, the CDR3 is TGTGCCTGGGAGCGGGGTTCCTACAATGAGCAGTTCTTC.

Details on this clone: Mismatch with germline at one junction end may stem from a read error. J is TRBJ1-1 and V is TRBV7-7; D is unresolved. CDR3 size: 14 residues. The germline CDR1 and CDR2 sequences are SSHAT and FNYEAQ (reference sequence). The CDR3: CASSHFRAYTEAFF. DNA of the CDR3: TGTGCTAGCAGCCACTTTCGGGCCTACACTGAAGCTTTCTTT.

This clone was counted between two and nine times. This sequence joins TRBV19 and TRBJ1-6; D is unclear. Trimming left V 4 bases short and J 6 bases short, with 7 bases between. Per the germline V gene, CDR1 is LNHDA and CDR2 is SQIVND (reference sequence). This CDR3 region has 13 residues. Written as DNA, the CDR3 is TGTGCCAGTAGTACCGGGTTTAATTCACCCCTCCACTTT. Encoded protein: CASSTGFNSPLHF.

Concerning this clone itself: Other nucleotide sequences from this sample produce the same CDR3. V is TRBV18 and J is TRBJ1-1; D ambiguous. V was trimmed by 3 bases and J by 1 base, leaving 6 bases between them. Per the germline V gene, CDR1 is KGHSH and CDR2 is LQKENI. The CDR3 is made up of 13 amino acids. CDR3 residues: CASSPNGNTEAFF. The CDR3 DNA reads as TGTGCCAGCTCACCGAACGGGAACACTGAAGCTTTCTTT.

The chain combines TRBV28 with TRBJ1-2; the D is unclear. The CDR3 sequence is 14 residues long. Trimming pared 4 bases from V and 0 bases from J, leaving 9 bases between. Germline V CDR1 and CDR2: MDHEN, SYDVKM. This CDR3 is CASSSLQANYGYTF. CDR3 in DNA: TGTGCCAGCAGTTCTCTTCAAGCTAACTATGGCTACACCTTC.

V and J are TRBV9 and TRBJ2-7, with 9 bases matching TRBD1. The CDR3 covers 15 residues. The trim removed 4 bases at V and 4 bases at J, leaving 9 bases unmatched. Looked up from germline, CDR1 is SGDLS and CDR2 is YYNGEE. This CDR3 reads CASSPLPGTGYEQYF. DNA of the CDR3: TGTGCCAGCAGCCCCCTCCCTGGGACAGGGTACGAGCAGTACTTC.

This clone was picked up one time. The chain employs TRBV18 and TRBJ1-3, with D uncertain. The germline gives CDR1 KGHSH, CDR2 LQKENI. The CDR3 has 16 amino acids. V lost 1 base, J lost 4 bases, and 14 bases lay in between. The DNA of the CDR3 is TGTGCCAGCTCACCACTAACAGTACTCCCCGGAAACACCATATATTTT. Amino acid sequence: CASSPLTVLPGNTIYF.

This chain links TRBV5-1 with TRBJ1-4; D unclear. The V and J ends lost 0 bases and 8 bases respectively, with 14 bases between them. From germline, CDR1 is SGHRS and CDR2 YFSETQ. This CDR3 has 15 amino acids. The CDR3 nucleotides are TGCGCCAGCAGCTTGGGGGATACCAACCGAGAAAAACTGTTTTTT. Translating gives CASSLGDTNREKLFF.